This TCR beta chain was identified in a study of blood T cell repertoires in COVID-19. Across the whole study: From T cells, B-cell-depleted T cells, or PBMCs came the material, which was cDNA or gDNA.

Clones were read by immunoSEQ multiplex PCR, and TCRdb kept only the in-frame ones, dropping some. The repertoire holds more than 150,000 clones, with around 84% as singletons. Symptom resolution, clearance, or two negative PCRs marked the recovered donors of Cohort 3. This clone has a single count. V shed 7 bases, J shed 0 bases, and the junction held 3 bases outside the gene matches. Germline V gene sequence: CDR1 MNHEY, CDR2 SVGAGI. The CDR3 has 14 amino acids. The sequence was collected from a woman aged 45 to 65 who had recovered from COVID-19. The chain carries TRBV6-5 and TRBJ2-1, with 7 bases fitting TRBD1. Sequencing used PBMCs or T cells enriched from blood (not recorded which). CDR3 bases: TGTGCCAGCACCCGGACAGGCTCCTACAATGAGCAGTTCTTC. This codes for CASTRTGSYNEQFF.